This TCR beta chain was found in a study of blood T cell repertoires in COVID-19. The CDR3 runs 14 residues. The germline V and J ends were trimmed by 6 bases and 9 bases, with 15 bases remaining between them. Germline V gene lookup returns CDR1 WNHNN and CDR2 SYGVQD (reference sequence). Method: immunoSEQ multiplex PCR; TCRdb's copy keeps in-frame clones and lacks some. In the table there are some 80,000 clones, 80% to 90% of which are singletons. The sample consisted of peripheral blood. The receptor was isolated from a man aged 55 to 70 with COVID-19, enrolled during active disease. The chain couples TRBV10-1 to TRBJ1-6, with D maybe TRBD1 (6 bases). In DNA form, the CDR3 reads TGCGCCAGCAGCCCTAGGGGGTCGACTTCACCCCTCCACTTT. This translates into CASSPRGSTSPLHF.